This passage covers 31 T cell receptor beta chains from one sample sequenced in a study of blood T cell repertoires in COVID-19 (TCRdb year 2020). The method behind the library was the immunoSEQ multiplex PCR assay. TCRdb took over this immuneACCESS table, retaining in-frame rearrangements with V and J assigned. Such tables are incomplete; in checked studies, under half of the missing clones stem from an unresolved V gene, and the remainder is unexplained. In this sample the table shows some 330,000 clones, 75% to 90% of which occur a single time. The ten largest clones take up more than 5% of the sample. The sequencing sample was made of PBMCs or T cells enriched from blood (not recorded which). Receptors were obtained from a man in his thirties or forties who had recovered from COVID-19.

A note on this clone: An end of the junction differs from the germline gene, which may be a read error. The gene calls are TRBV4-1 and TRBJ2-5, with 13 positions matching TRBD2. The CDR3 consists of 16 residues. Germline V lookup: CDR1 MGHRA, CDR2 YSYEKL. The CDR3 loop is CASRQAGLAGSETQYF. The CDR3 DNA sequence: TGCGCCAGCAGACAAGCGGGACTAGCGGGATCAGAGACCCAGTACTTC.

The CDR3 here is CASSSGTGGLDEQYF. CDR3 coding DNA: TGTGCCAGCAGTTCGGGGACAGGGGGCTTGGACGAGCAGTACTTC. This rearrangement joins TRBV5-4 to TRBJ2-7; TRBD1 matches 12 bases. The germline CDR1 and CDR2 sequences are SGHNT and YYREEE (reference sequence). This CDR3 is built from 15 residues. The J segment lost 5 bases and the V segment lost 5 bases, leaving 8 bases of the junction unmatched.

This clone occurred once. This sequence joins TRBV4-1 and TRBJ2-3; no clear D. The CDR3 spans 13 residues. The germline CDR1 and CDR2 sequences are MGHRA and YSYEKL. Deletions cut 4 bases from V and 6 bases from J, with 11 bases between. CDR3 DNA: TGCGCCAGCAGCCTTTCTTTAGAGGATACGCAGTATTTT. Translated, it gives CASSLSLEDTQYF.

The V call is TRBV19, the J call TRBJ2-1, with a weak D call TRBD1 (5 bases). Germline CDR1 and CDR2: LNHDA and SQIVND (reference sequence). V was pared by 3 bases and J by 2 bases, with 17 bases between. The CDR3 is 17 amino acids. The CDR3 region has the DNA TGTGCCAGTAGTATTATTGTGACAGACCCCCCCTACAATGAGCAGTTCTTC. Protein product: CASSIIVTDPPYNEQFF.

The V call is TRBV5-6, the J call TRBJ1-2; no clear D. The CDR3 length is 11 residues. Germline CDR1 and CDR2: SGHDT and YYEEEE. Trimming cost V 3 bases and J 10 bases, with 10 bases left between them. The CDR3 sequence: CASSSGIYYTF. CDR3 nucleotide sequence: TGTGCCAGCAGCTCCGGGATCTACTACACCTTC. Variable domain in full (rest from reference TRBV5-6 and TRBJ1-2): DAGVTQSPTHLIKTRGQQVTLRCSPKSGHDTVSWYQQALGQGPQFIFQYYEEEERQRGNFPDRFSGHQFPNYSSELNVNALLLGDSALYLCASSSGIYYTFGSGTRLTVV.

The chain links TRBV29-1 to TRBJ2-6, with 8 bases aligning to TRBD1. This CDR3 spans 16 amino acids. V gave up 6 bases and J gave up 2 bases; unmatched junction bases: 9. Germline values: CDR1 SQVTM, CDR2 ANQGSEA. The CDR3 loop reads CSVLDRGIAGANVLTF. Here the CDR3 DNA reads TGCAGCGTCCTAGACAGGGGAATAGCTGGGGCCAACGTCCTGACTTTC. The variable domain in full, completed from reference TRBV29-1 and TRBJ2-6, reads SAVISQKPSRDICQRGTSLTIQCQVDSQVTMMFWYRQQPGQSLTLIATANQGSEATYESGFVIDKFPISRPNLTFSTLTVSNMSPEDSSIYLCSVLDRGIAGANVLTFGAGSRLTVL.

The chain carries TRBV4-2 and TRBJ2-7, with 9 bases fitting TRBD2. The CDR3 runs 15 residues. The ends lost 0 bases at V and 0 bases at J; junction bases unmatched: 0. Germline V gene data show CDR1 as LGHNA and CDR2 as YNFKEQ. This chain's CDR3 is CASSQERGGSYEQYF. The CDR3 nucleotides are TGTGCCAGCAGCCAAGAGCGGGGGGGCTCCTACGAGCAGTACTTC.

The V gene is TRBV7-6, the J gene TRBJ1-6, with no clear D. The CDR3 has 14 residues. Trimming left V 3 bases short and J 9 bases short, with 12 bases between. In germline, CDR1 is SGHVS, CDR2 FNYEAQ. This CDR3 reads CASSLEGWSSPLHF. CDR3 nucleotides: TGTGCCAGCAGCTTGGAGGGATGGAGTTCACCCCTCCACTTT.

V usage is TRBV6-2 or TRBV6-3 and J usage is TRBJ2-7; 9 bases line up with TRBD1. Germline lookup yields CDR1 MNHEY and CDR2 SVGEGT. The CDR3 covers 14 residues. V was clipped by 4 bases and J by 4 bases; unmatched bases: 5. The CDR3 loop reads CASSSRDREYEQYF. The CDR3 nucleotides read TGTGCCAGCAGTTCCCGGGACAGGGAGTACGAGCAGTACTTC.

The chain joins TRBV12-3 or TRBV12-4 to TRBJ1-4, with D unresolved. The CDR3 spans 13 residues. With 7 bases removed from V and 5 bases from J, the gap between germline ends came to 11 bases. The CDR3 here is CASTAFPNEKLFF. CDR3 in DNA: TGTGCCAGCACTGCGTTCCCAAATGAAAAACTGTTTTTT.

This clone was counted a single time. The chain is built from TRBV30 and TRBJ2-3; TRBD2 might be the D (7 bases). This CDR3 spans 16 amino acids. In germline, CDR1 is GTSNPN, CDR2 SVGIG (reference sequence). Trimming took 0 bases from V and 6 from J, leaving 19 bases between them. Here the CDR3 reads CAWSVGAFAGADTQYF. The CDR3, as DNA: TGTGCCTGGAGTGTTGGGGCCTTTGCGGGGGCGGATACGCAGTATTTT.

The chain couples TRBV6-5 to TRBJ2-3; TRBD1 agrees at 8 bases. In germline, CDR1 is MNHEY, CDR2 SVGAGI. CDR3 length: 14 amino acids. Trimming at V came to 10 bases and at J to 3 bases, leaving 9 bases not matched to a gene. The CDR3 sequence is CAIKTGVGTDTQYF. The DNA of the CDR3 is TGTGCCATCAAGACAGGGGTCGGGACAGATACGCAGTATTTT.

This clone was recorded only once. The gene calls are TRBV11-2 and TRBJ2-1; 7 nucleotides match TRBD2. V was clipped by 1 base and J by 9 bases; unmatched bases: 15. Germline V lookup: CDR1 SGHAT, CDR2 FQNNGV. The CDR3 totals 17 residues. The CDR3 bases are TGTGCCAGCAGCTTAGCGGGAGGCGGAGAGCTAGCTTCTGAGCAGTTCTTC. Its translation is CASSLAGGGELASEQFF. Based on the CDR3 plus reference TRBV11-2 and TRBJ2-1, the full variable domain is EAGVAQSPRYKIIEKRQSVAFWCNPISGHATLYWYQQILGQGPKLLIQFQNNGVVDDSQLPKDRFSAERLKGVDSTLKIQPAKLEDSAVYLCASSLAGGGELASEQFFGPGTRLTVL.

This chain joins TRBV25-1 and TRBJ1-6; no definite D call. Between the trimmed V and J ends, which lost 7 bases and 7 bases, there was a span of 17 bases. Germline values: CDR1 MGHDK, CDR2 SYGVNS. The CDR3 spans 15 residues. CDR3 nucleotide sequence: TGTGCCAGCACCTTGGACTCAGCTCCGAATTCACCCCTCCACTTT. Protein: CASTLDSAPNSPLHF.

The CDR3 nucleotides read TGTGCCAGCAGCCATAGACAGGCCAGTAACTATGGCTACACCTTC. Translating gives CASSHRQASNYGYTF. The rearrangement joins TRBV3-1 (or the pseudogene TRBV3-2) to TRBJ1-2, with a tentative D call TRBD1 (6 bases). V was shortened by 3 bases and J by 1 base, with 12 bases between the two germline ends. The CDR3 runs 15 residues. Germline-derived CDR1 and CDR2 are LGHDT and YNNKEL (reference sequence).

The chain employs TRBV15 and TRBJ2-5; TRBD2 agrees at 13 bases. V lost 0 bases, J lost 2 bases, and 15 bases stayed unmatched. CDR3 length: 21 amino acids. In germline, CDR1 is LNHNV, CDR2 YYDKDF (reference sequence). As DNA, the CDR3 is TGTGCCACCAGCAGAGATGGGGGACTAGCGGGGCGAACGGGGATACAAGAGACCCAGTACTTC. Its protein is CATSRDGGLAGRTGIQETQYF.

This chain joins TRBV19 and TRBJ2-7; TRBD2 is a possible D gene (5 bases). Germline V CDR1 and CDR2: LNHDA, SQIVND (reference sequence). The CDR3 contains 13 residues. V lost 3 bases, J lost 4 bases, and 10 bases lay in between. The CDR3 is CASSIIPGYEQYF. The DNA of the CDR3 is TGTGCCAGTAGTATCATACCGGGATACGAGCAGTACTTC.

This chain uses TRBV30 with TRBJ2-7, with 7 bases identical to TRBD1. Germline lookup yields CDR1 GTSNPN and CDR2 SVGIG (reference sequence). The CDR3 is 14 residues long. V trimming: 2 bases; J trimming: 2 bases; junction bases outside the gene matches: 6. This chain's CDR3 is CAWSPRTGPYEQYF. The CDR3 DNA sequence: TGTGCCTGGAGTCCGAGGACAGGCCCCTACGAGCAGTACTTC.

The chain links TRBV13 to TRBJ2-2; D is possibly TRBD1 (6 bases). Per germline, CDR1 PRHDT and CDR2 FYEKMQ (reference sequence). The CDR3 spans 15 residues. The V end lost 1 base, the J end lost 4 bases, and 10 bases lay between the germline ends. The CDR3 region is CASSLVRGITGELFF. The CDR3 region has the DNA TGTGCCAGCAGCTTAGTCAGGGGTATCACCGGGGAGCTGTTTTTT.

This chain links TRBV2 with TRBJ2-6; no clear D gene. With 5 bases removed from V and 0 bases from J, the gap between germline ends came to 11 bases. Per germline, CDR1 SNHLY and CDR2 FYNNEI. CDR3 size: 16 residues. CDR3 in amino acids: CASSPRVASGANVLTF. Written as DNA, the CDR3 is TGTGCCAGCAGTCCCCGGGTGGCCTCTGGGGCCAACGTCCTGACTTTC.

V is TRBV6-4 and J is TRBJ2-3, with 8 bases fitting TRBD1. Looked up from germline, CDR1 is MRHNA and CDR2 is SNTAGT. The CDR3 spans 15 residues. V shed 4 bases, J shed 5 bases, and the junction held 8 bases outside the gene matches. The CDR3 loop is CASSAAATGGDTQYF. CDR3 nucleotide sequence: TGTGCCAGCAGTGCGGCCGCAACAGGGGGAGATACGCAGTATTTT.

The chain couples TRBV9 to TRBJ1-6; D is uncertain. CDR1 and CDR2 from the germline V gene are SGDLS and YYNGEE. V was shortened by 3 bases and J by 0 bases, with 4 bases between the two germline ends. This CDR3 comprises 14 residues. CDR3 nucleotide sequence: TGTGCCAGCAGCGAGAGCTCCTATAATTCACCCCTCCACTTT. It yields the protein CASSESSYNSPLHF.

The chain combines TRBV19 with TRBJ1-5; a possible D gene is TRBD1 (6 bases). Germline loops: CDR1 LNHDA, CDR2 SQIVND (reference sequence). CDR3 length equals 15 residues. The V and J ends lost 7 bases and 0 bases respectively, with 13 bases between them. The CDR3 coding sequence is TGTGCCAGTACTTGGGGACAAAATAGCAATCAGCCCCAGCATTTT. This encodes CASTWGQNSNQPQHF.

The V and J genes are TRBV30 and TRBJ2-7; D is undetermined. Germline V lookup: CDR1 GTSNPN, CDR2 SVGIG (reference sequence). The CDR3 totals 14 residues. Trimming removed 1 base from V and 2 bases from J, with 12 bases in between. The CDR3 here is CAWSERVQPYEQYF. The CDR3, as DNA: TGTGCCTGGAGTGAGAGAGTACAGCCCTACGAGCAGTACTTC.

V and J are TRBV6-5 and TRBJ1-2, with unresolved D. The V and J ends lost 3 bases and 1 base respectively, with 12 bases between them. The CDR3 totals 15 residues. Looked up from germline, CDR1 is MNHEY and CDR2 is SVGAGI. DNA for the CDR3: TGTGCCAGCAGTTATGCAGGTTATTTTAACTATGGCTACACCTTC. Translated, it gives CASSYAGYFNYGYTF.

The chain recombines TRBV5-6 with TRBJ2-7; D gene unclear. The CDR3 is 12 amino acids. Germline V gives CDR1 SGHDT, CDR2 YYEEEE. Between the trimmed V and J ends, which lost 3 bases and 0 bases, there was a span of 4 bases. The CDR3 here is CASSYTSYEQYF. DNA of the CDR3: TGTGCCAGCAGCTACACCTCCTACGAGCAGTACTTC.

The chain combines TRBV7-2 with TRBJ2-4; the D gene is possibly TRBD1 (6 bases). From germline, CDR1 is SGHTA and CDR2 FQGNSA. The V end was cut by 5 bases, the J end by 3 bases, with 11 bases between. CDR3 length: 14 residues. The CDR3 bases are TGTGCCAGCAGCGAGGGACATTACAAAAACATTCAGTACTTC. It yields the protein CASSEGHYKNIQYF.

This chain's CDR3 is CASSLSGVYQETQYF. CDR3 in DNA: TGTGCCAGCAGCCTTAGCGGGGTCTACCAAGAGACCCAGTACTTC. The gene calls are TRBV3-1 (or the pseudogene TRBV3-2) and TRBJ2-5; TRBD2 aligns across 8 bases. J was trimmed by 0 bases and V by 4 bases; bases with no gene match: 4. From germline, CDR1 is LGHDT and CDR2 YNNKEL (reference sequence). This CDR3 region has 15 residues.

The chain has TRBV5-4 and TRBJ1-4; D is possibly TRBD1 (6 bases). Germline V gene lookup returns CDR1 SGHNT and CDR2 YYREEE (reference sequence). This CDR3 region has 13 residues. V lost 4 bases and J 11 bases, leaving 15 bases between the germline ends. CDR3 nucleotide sequence: TGTGCCAGCAGCCCCAAGGACAGCCAGAAACTGTTTTTT. This encodes CASSPKDSQKLFF.

The chain combines TRBV6-4 with TRBJ2-1; D gene uncertain. This CDR3 is built from 13 residues. Germline V lookup: CDR1 MRHNA, CDR2 SNTAGT. The germline V and J ends were trimmed by 2 bases and 7 bases, with 9 bases remaining between them. Here the CDR3 DNA reads TGTGCCAGCAGTGACGCAGCTAGGAATGAGCAGTTCTTC. This codes for CASSDAARNEQFF.

This chain connects TRBV9 to TRBJ2-2; 9 nucleotides line up with TRBD2. The CDR3 is 15 residues long. After removal of 0 bases from V and 5 bases from J, the junction contained 2 bases not matched to a gene. Germline V gene data show CDR1 as SGDLS and CDR2 as YYNGEE. CDR3 amino acids: CASSVGSGGTGELFF. The CDR3 coding sequence is TGTGCCAGCAGCGTAGGTAGCGGGGGAACCGGGGAGCTGTTTTTT.